This T cell receptor beta chain was observed in a study of blood T cell repertoires in COVID-19. Whole-study context: The United States, Italy and Spain supplied acute and convalescent COVID-19 samples. Sample material is recorded as cDNA or gDNA derived from T cells, B-cell-depleted T cells, or PBMCs.

In the source study's methods: Cell counts per sample came from amplifying reference gene primers. Profiled with immunoSEQ multiplex PCR; TCRdb holds only in-frame clones, not every one. V and J calls and clone size are as listed in that table; D and trimming were resolved from the DNA. Of around 220,000 clones listed, 82% are singletons. Seattle's cohort entered during active infection and was followed longitudinally. The source is a woman of 80 years or more with COVID-19, enrolled during active disease. The specimen was peripheral blood.

The DNA of the CDR3 is TGTGCCATCAGCCAACTCCTACTAGTGGCAATGCAGTACTTC. Its translation is CAISQLLLVAMQYF. The chain couples TRBV10-3 to TRBJ2-7; D might be TRBD2 (5 bases). The V end was cut by 6 bases, the J end by 9 bases, with 21 bases between. Germline V gene data show CDR1 as ENHRY and CDR2 as SYGVKD. This CDR3 spans 14 amino acids.